This T cell receptor beta chain was recovered during a study of T-cell reconstitution after alpha-beta-depleted transplantation in children. In its sample, this clonotype was seen many times. This sample's TCRbeta library carried unique molecular identifier barcodes. TCRdb reprocessed the PCR reads with MiXCR, giving one entry per CDR3 protein. The sample shows around 700,000 distinct CDR3 sequences, around 13% of them seen only once. The CDR3 runs to 15 residues. The V and J ends lost 6 bases and 0 bases, in that order; junction bases with no gene match: 4. This sequence was found in a girl between 2 and 10 years old with congenital amegakaryocytic thrombocytopenia, due to receive a stem cell transplant. Material: PBMCs, obtained before TCRalphabeta/CD19-depleted stem cell transplant. V gene TRBV12-3 or TRBV12-4 combines with J gene TRBJ2-3; 9 bases align to TRBD2. In DNA, the CDR3 is TGTGCCAGCAGCTCTCTAGCGGGAAGCACAGATACGCAGTATTTT. Amino acid sequence: CASSSLAGSTDTQYF.